The 20 T cell receptor beta chains in this list originate from one sample, sequenced in a study of memory CD8 T cells in hepatitis C reinfection. Documented time point: peak reinfection, 3 to 8 weeks after reinfection detection. The sorted cells went straight to TCR sequencing with no prior in vitro expansion. TCRdb keeps only in-frame clones here, not all; method: immunoSEQ multiplex PCR. The sample lists 35,000 to 50,000 clones, around nine tenths seen once, with approximately 1.2% in the top ten. Input material: naive CD8+ T cells sorted from blood. The receptors were gathered from a man aged 18 to 30 with hepatitis C virus infection.

This sequence joins TRBV11-2 and TRBJ2-6; no reliable D call. Trimming took off 2 bases at V and 0 bases at J, with 8 bases between the two ends. Germline values: CDR1 SGHAT, CDR2 FQNNGV. The length of the CDR3 is 16 residues. CDR3: CASSLNTISGANVLTF. CDR3 in DNA: TGTGCCAGCAGCTTAAACACTATCTCTGGGGCCAACGTCCTGACTTTC.

This clone was counted only a few times. The chain uses TRBV9 and TRBJ2-5, with 11 positions matching TRBD2. The CDR3 sequence is 17 residues long. Germline CDR1 and CDR2: SGDLS and YYNGEE. With V trimmed by 2 bases and J by 3 bases, 9 bases remained unmatched. The CDR3: CASSVLPGLAEKETQYF. DNA for the CDR3: TGTGCCAGCAGCGTCCTCCCGGGACTAGCGGAAAAAGAGACCCAGTACTTC. The variable domain in full, completed from reference TRBV9 and TRBJ2-5, reads DSGVTQTPKHLITATGQRVTLRCSPRSGDLSVYWYQQSLDQGLQFLIQYYNGEERAKGNILERFSAQQFPDLHSELNLSSLELGDSALYFCASSVLPGLAEKETQYFGPGTRLLVL.

The J gene is TRBJ2-3, the V gene TRBV6-6; 8 bases map to TRBD1. Trimming removed 5 bases from V and 5 bases from J; junction bases left unmatched: 12. CDR3 length: 16 amino acids. The V gene's germline CDR1 is MNHNY and CDR2 SVGAGI (reference sequence). In nucleotides, the CDR3 is TGTGCCAGCAGTCCGACAGGGGTAGGGGGATTAGATACGCAGTATTTT. Protein product: CASSPTGVGGLDTQYF.

The V call is TRBV19, the J call TRBJ2-5, with 15 nucleotides matching TRBD2. The end of the DNA is better explained by TRBJ2-7, so the J call may be wrong. Germline V gives CDR1 LNHDA, CDR2 SQIVND (reference sequence). This CDR3 region has 17 residues. CDR3 bases: TGTGCCAGTAGTCCGGGACTAGCGGGAGGACCGTACTACGAGCAGTACTTC. Residues: CASSPGLAGGPYYEQYF.

There are a few counts of this clone. The chain employs TRBV10-3 and TRBJ2-7, with 7 nucleotides matching TRBD2. The junction had 2 bases not matched to a gene; V was cut back by 0 bases and J by 0 bases. The length of the CDR3 is 15 residues. Germline V gene sequence: CDR1 ENHRY, CDR2 SYGVKD. The CDR3 loop is CAISESGGSSYEQYF. CDR3 DNA sequence: TGTGCCATCAGTGAGTCGGGGGGGAGCTCCTACGAGCAGTACTTC.

V and J are TRBV4-1 and TRBJ1-2; 8 bases line up with TRBD1. J lost 5 bases, V lost 1 base, and 9 bases had no gene match. The CDR3 loop spans 16 amino acids. Germline loops: CDR1 MGHRA, CDR2 YSYEKL. The CDR3 protein is CASSQVIRHRGYGYTF. The CDR3 region has the DNA TGCGCCAGCAGCCAAGTTATTCGGCACAGGGGGTATGGCTACACCTTC.

The chain uses TRBV28 and TRBJ1-1; no firm D call. Per the germline V gene, CDR1 is MDHEN and CDR2 is SYDVKM. The germline V and J ends were trimmed by 6 bases and 0 bases, with 14 bases remaining between them. There are 15 residues in the CDR3. The chain's CDR3 is CASSQNTLMNTEAFF. The CDR3 bases are TGTGCCAGCAGCCAAAATACCCTAATGAACACTGAAGCTTTCTTT.

The count of this clone is one. The chain recombines TRBV9 with TRBJ1-1; 7 bases agree with TRBD1. Germline V CDR1 and CDR2: SGDLS, YYNGEE. The CDR3 is 12 amino acids. The ends lost 3 bases at V and 8 bases at J; junction bases unmatched: 4. The chain's CDR3 is CASSATGAEAFF. The CDR3 region has the DNA TGTGCCAGCAGCGCTACAGGGGCGGAAGCTTTCTTT.

This clone showed up just once. V is TRBV6-5 and J is TRBJ2-2; a weak D match, TRBD1 (6 bases). Germline CDR1 is MNHEY and CDR2 is SVGAGI. V was cut by 2 bases and J by 1 base, with 8 bases left in between. The CDR3 runs to 15 residues. In DNA, the CDR3 is TGTGCCAGCAGTTACACGGGACAGAACACCGGGGAGCTGTTTTTT. It translates to CASSYTGQNTGELFF.

CDR3 bases: TGTGCCAGCAGCGTAGAGGGGTACTCTGGAAACACCATATATTTT. Protein sequence: CASSVEGYSGNTIYF. This sequence joins TRBV9 and TRBJ1-3, with D perhaps TRBD1 (5 bases). The germline V gene has CDR1 SGDLS and CDR2 YYNGEE. Trimming removed 0 bases from V and 0 bases from J, with 7 bases in between. The length of the CDR3 is 15 residues. Combining the CDR3 with reference TRBV9 and TRBJ1-3 gives the whole variable domain DSGVTQTPKHLITATGQRVTLRCSPRSGDLSVYWYQQSLDQGLQFLIQYYNGEERAKGNILERFSAQQFPDLHSELNLSSLELGDSALYFCASSVEGYSGNTIYFGEGSWLTVV.

Only a few counts were recorded for this clone. The chain employs TRBV5-4 and TRBJ1-1; D is undetermined. CDR1 and CDR2 (germline): SGHNT, YYREEE (reference sequence). This CDR3 contains 13 residues. V dropped 1 base and J dropped 0 bases, with 4 bases sitting between them. The CDR3 coding sequence is TGTGCCAGCAGCTTGACAATGAACACTGAAGCTTTCTTT. Translating gives CASSLTMNTEAFF.

The chain links TRBV19 to TRBJ1-5; D may be TRBD1 (5 bases). The CDR3 extends over 12 amino acids. In germline, CDR1 is LNHDA, CDR2 SQIVND (reference sequence). Trimming cost V 6 bases and J 6 bases, with 9 bases left between them. The CDR3 DNA reads as TGTGCCAGTAGCCAGGGAAGTCAGCCCCAGCATTTT. Translated, it gives CASSQGSQPQHF.

The J gene is TRBJ2-7, the V gene TRBV7-9; tentative D call: TRBD1 (6 bases). The length of the CDR3 is 14 residues. V was trimmed by 3 bases and J by 10 bases, leaving 19 bases between them. Germline lookup yields CDR1 SEHNR and CDR2 FQNEAQ (reference sequence). Here the CDR3 reads CASSFVQGSEVQYF. The CDR3 coding sequence is TGTGCCAGCAGCTTCGTACAGGGCTCCGAGGTACAGTACTTC.

As DNA, the CDR3 is TGTGCCAGCAGTTTGGGAGGAGATTCACCCCTCCACTTT. Its translation: CASSLGGDSPLHF. The chain recombines TRBV27 with TRBJ1-6, with no clear D. CDR3 length equals 13 residues. Germline V CDR1 and CDR2: MNHEY, SMNVEV (reference sequence). V dropped 3 bases and J dropped 8 bases, with 8 bases sitting between them.

This clone was picked up one time. The gene calls are TRBV25-1 and TRBJ2-7; TRBD2 is a possible D gene (5 bases). V lost 7 bases and J 3 bases, leaving 7 bases between the germline ends. This CDR3 contains 11 residues. In germline, CDR1 is MGHDK, CDR2 SYGVNS. For the CDR3, the DNA is TGTGCCAGCATCAGCGGCTACGAGCAGTACTTC. Amino acid sequence: CASISGYEQYF.

The V gene is TRBV7-9, the J gene TRBJ1-6, with D perhaps TRBD1 (6 bases). Trimming took 0 bases from V and 0 from J, leaving 15 bases between them. This CDR3 has 19 residues. The V gene's germline CDR1 is SEHNR and CDR2 FQNEAQ (reference sequence). The CDR3 DNA is TGTGCCAGCAGCTTAGCCCCAGGGGCCCCGAGCTCCTATAATTCACCCCTCCACTTT. Translation: CASSLAPGAPSSYNSPLHF.

This chain uses TRBV28 with TRBJ2-7, with no clear D. Germline CDR1 is MDHEN and CDR2 is SYDVKM. The germline V and J ends were trimmed by 2 bases and 1 base, with 6 bases remaining between them. The CDR3 contains 13 residues. The CDR3 DNA follows: TGTGCCAGCAGTTTACCACAGTCCTACGAGCAGTACGTC. It specifies CASSLPQSYEQYV.

The genes are TRBV11-2 and TRBJ2-7; tentative D call: TRBD1 (6 bases). The CDR3 has 13 amino acids. CDR1 and CDR2 (germline): SGHAT, FQNNGV. The V end lost 1 base, the J end lost 2 bases, and 6 bases lay between the germline ends. The CDR3, as DNA: TGTGCCAGCAGCTTAGGGGGGCCCTACGAGCAGTACTTC. Translating it yields CASSLGGPYEQYF. Full variable domain (outside the CDR3, taken from reference TRBV11-2 and TRBJ2-7): EAGVAQSPRYKIIEKRQSVAFWCNPISGHATLYWYQQILGQGPKLLIQFQNNGVVDDSQLPKDRFSAERLKGVDSTLKIQPAKLEDSAVYLCASSLGGPYEQYFGPGTRLTVT.

Written as DNA, the CDR3 is TGCGCCAGCGGCCTCAACCCAGACTGGGCCGGGGAGCTGTTTTTT. It yields the protein CASGLNPDWAGELFF. The chain carries TRBV4-1 and TRBJ2-2; D is undetermined. The ends were cut back, 8 bases at V and 6 bases at J, with 19 bases in the middle. In germline, CDR1 is MGHRA, CDR2 YSYEKL. There are 15 residues in the CDR3.

The rearrangement uses TRBV10-3 and TRBJ2-7; no clear D gene. Looked up from germline, CDR1 is ENHRY and CDR2 is SYGVKD. Trimming took off 2 bases at V and 2 bases at J, with 13 bases between the two ends. CDR3 size: 15 residues. DNA of the CDR3: TGTGCCATCAGTGAGACCGGCGGCGGAGCCTACGAGCAGTACTTC. Translating it yields CAISETGGGAYEQYF.